This record looks at one TCR beta chain sequence and its context. This entry is derived from a study of OX40 agonist ivuxolimab in advanced cancers. Study-level information: Hepatocellular carcinoma, melanoma, renal cell or head and neck cancer occurred in dose-escalation patients.

Enrollment shut out patients with autoimmune disease history or systemic immunosuppression. Data came from immunoSEQ multiplex PCR; TCRdb stores just in-frame clones and leaves some out. The sample consists of approximately 60,000 clones, roughly 90% of them appearing once. The TCR was taken from an adult with an advanced solid tumor such as melanoma, head and neck, liver or kidney cancer. The sequenced sample was CD4+ or CD8+ T cells sorted from blood, obtained in a trial of the OX40 agonist ivuxolimab.

CDR3 loop: CASSYSGETQYF. The CDR3 region has the DNA TGTGCCAGCAGTTACTCAGGAGAGACCCAGTACTTC. The chain is built from TRBV6-5 and TRBJ2-5; no clear D. V was cut by 0 bases and J by 4 bases, with 3 bases left in between. CDR3 length: 12 amino acids. Per germline, CDR1 MNHEY and CDR2 SVGAGI.